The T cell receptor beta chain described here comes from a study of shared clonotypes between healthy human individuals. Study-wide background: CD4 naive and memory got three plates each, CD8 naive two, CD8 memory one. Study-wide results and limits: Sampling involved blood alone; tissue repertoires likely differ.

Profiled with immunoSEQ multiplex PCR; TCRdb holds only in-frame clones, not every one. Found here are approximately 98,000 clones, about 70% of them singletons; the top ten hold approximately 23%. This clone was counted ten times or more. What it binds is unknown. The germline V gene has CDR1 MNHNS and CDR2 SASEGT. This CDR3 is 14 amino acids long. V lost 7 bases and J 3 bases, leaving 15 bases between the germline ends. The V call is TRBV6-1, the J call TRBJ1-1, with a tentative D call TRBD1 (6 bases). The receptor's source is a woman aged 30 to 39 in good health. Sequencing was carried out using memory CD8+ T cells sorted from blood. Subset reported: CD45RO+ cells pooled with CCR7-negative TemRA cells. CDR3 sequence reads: CASTPTGEHTEAFF. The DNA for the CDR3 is TGTGCCAGCACCCCGACAGGAGAACACACTGAAGCTTTCTTT.